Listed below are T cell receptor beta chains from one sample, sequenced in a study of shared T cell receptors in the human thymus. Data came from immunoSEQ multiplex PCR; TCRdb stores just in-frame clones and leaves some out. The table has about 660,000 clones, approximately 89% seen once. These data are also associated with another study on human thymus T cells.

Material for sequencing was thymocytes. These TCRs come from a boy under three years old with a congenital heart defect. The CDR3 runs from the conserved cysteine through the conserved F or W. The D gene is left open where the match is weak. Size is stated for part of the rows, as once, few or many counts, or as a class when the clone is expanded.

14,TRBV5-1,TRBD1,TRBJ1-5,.,CASSLGTGVQPQHF,TGCGCCAGCAGCTTAGGGACAGGGGTTCAGCCCCAGCATTTT
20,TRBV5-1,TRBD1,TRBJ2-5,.,CASSLGVLGRGPPNQETQYF,TGCGCCAGCAGCTTGGGGGTTCTAGGCAGGGGGCCACCAAACCAAGAGACCCAGTACTTC
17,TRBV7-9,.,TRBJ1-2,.,CASSLYPGGGTLIGYTF,TGTGCCAGCAGCTTATACCCCGGGGGTGGGACCCTTATTGGCTACACCTTC
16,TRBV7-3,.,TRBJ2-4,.,CASSPRGGGSKNIQYF,TGTGCCAGCAGCCCAAGGGGCGGGGGCAGCAAAAACATTCAGTACTTC
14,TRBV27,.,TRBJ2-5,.,CASSYRLDKETQYF,TGTGCCAGCAGTTACCGACTAGACAAAGAGACCCAGTACTTC
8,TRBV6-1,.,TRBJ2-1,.,CASDEQFF,TGTGCCTCGGATGAGCAGTTCTTC
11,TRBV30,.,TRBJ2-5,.,CAWSVRETQYF,TGTGCCTGGAGTGTTCGGGAGACCCAGTACTTC
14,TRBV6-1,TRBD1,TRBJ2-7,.,CASNSGTGFYEQYF,TGTGCCAGCAACTCCGGGACAGGGTTCTACGAGCAGTACTTC
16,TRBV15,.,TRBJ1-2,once,CATSRDSGKGYYGYTF,TGTGCCACCAGCAGAGATTCAGGGAAAGGCTACTATGGCTACACCTTC
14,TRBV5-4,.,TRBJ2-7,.,CASSPARGNYEQYF,TGTGCCAGCAGCCCGGCGCGGGGAAACTACGAGCAGTACTTC
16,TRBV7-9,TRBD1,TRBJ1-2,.,CASSFYPTGANYGYTF,TGTGCCAGCAGCTTTTACCCGACAGGGGCTAACTATGGCTACACCTTC
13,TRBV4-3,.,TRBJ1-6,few,CASSQGRNSPLHF,TGCGCCAGCAGCCAAGGCAGAAATTCACCCCTCCACTTT
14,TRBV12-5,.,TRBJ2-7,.,CASGLVTRAYEQYF,TGTGCTAGTGGTTTGGTAACTAGGGCCTACGAGCAGTACTTC
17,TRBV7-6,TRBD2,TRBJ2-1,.,CASSLQTIELAGSEQFF,TGTGCCAGCAGCTTACAGACAATCGAGCTAGCGGGTAGTGAGCAGTTCTTC
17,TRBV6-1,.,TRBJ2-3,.,CASSEGTEPGGTDTQYF,TGTGCCAGCAGTGAAGGGACGGAGCCAGGGGGCACAGATACGCAGTATTTT
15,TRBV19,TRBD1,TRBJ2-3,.,CASSIRTGGDDTQYF,TGTGCCAGTAGTATAAGGACAGGGGGCGACGATACGCAGTATTTT
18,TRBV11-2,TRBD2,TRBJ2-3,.,CASRDSKGSSGRTDTQYF,TGTGCCAGCAGGGACAGTAAAGGCTCTAGCGGGCGTACAGATACGCAGTATTTT
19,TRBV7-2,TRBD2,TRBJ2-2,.,CASSLGRAGGPPYTGELFF,TGTGCCAGCAGCTTAGGTAGGGCGGGAGGGCCTCCGTACACCGGGGAGCTGTTTTTT
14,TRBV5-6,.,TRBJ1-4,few,CASGVARRGEKLFF,TGTGCCAGCGGGGTCGCTAGGCGGGGTGAAAAACTGTTTTTT
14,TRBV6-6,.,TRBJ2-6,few,CASNPGSGANVLTF,TGTGCCAGCAACCCCGGTTCTGGGGCCAACGTCCTGACTTTC
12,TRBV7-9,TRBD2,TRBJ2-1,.,CGCKAGVNEQFF,TGCGGGTGTAAAGCGGGAGTCAATGAGCAGTTCTTC
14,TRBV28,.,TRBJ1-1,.,CASSLRGRNYEAFF,TGTGCCAGCAGTTTACGGGGGAGGAATTATGAAGCTTTCTTT
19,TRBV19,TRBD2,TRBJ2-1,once,CASSTRASGGLKDRPEQFF,TGTGCCAGTAGTACCCGGGCCAGCGGGGGGCTTAAGGATCGTCCTGAGCAGTTCTTC
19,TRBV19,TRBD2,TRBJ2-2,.,CASSITLPTSGGATGELFF,TGTGCCAGTAGTATTACCCTGCCTACTAGCGGGGGGGCGACCGGGGAGCTGTTTTTT
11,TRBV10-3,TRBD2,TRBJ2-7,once,CASSAGDEQYF,TGTGCCAGCTCCGCGGGGGACGAGCAGTACTTC
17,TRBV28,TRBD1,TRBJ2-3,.,CASSFPTGGSRTDTQYF,TGTGCCAGCAGTTTCCCGACAGGGGGCAGCAGGACAGATACGCAGTATTTT
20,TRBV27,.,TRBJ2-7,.,CASSPPLDSKKPIGNYEQYF,TGTGCCAGCAGTCCACCCTTGGACTCAAAAAAGCCGATTGGTAACTACGAGCAGTACTTC
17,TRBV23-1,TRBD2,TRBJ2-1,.,CASSQLASGGLYNEQFF,TGCGCCAGCAGTCAATTGGCTAGCGGGGGTCTCTACAATGAGCAGTTCTTC
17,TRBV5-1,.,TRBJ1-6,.,CASSLRLGTSYNSPLHF,TGTGCCAGCAGCTTGCGTCTAGGGACTTCCTATAATTCACCCCTCCACTTT
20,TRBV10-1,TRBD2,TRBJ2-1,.,CASSESYGLAGPPSYNEQFF,TGCGCCAGCAGTGAGTCGTACGGACTAGCGGGACCACCCTCCTACAATGAGCAGTTCTTC
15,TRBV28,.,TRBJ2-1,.,CASSFSDLPPNEQFF,TGTGCCAGCAGTTTTTCAGATCTCCCTCCGAATGAGCAGTTCTTC
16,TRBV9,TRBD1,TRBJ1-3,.,CASSDGTGVSGNTIYF,TGTGCCAGCAGCGACGGGACAGGGGTCTCTGGAAACACCATATATTTT
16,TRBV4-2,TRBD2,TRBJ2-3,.,CASSQDRRGGRDTQYF,TGTGCCAGCAGCCAAGATCGGCGGGGGGGCCGGGACACGCAGTATTTT
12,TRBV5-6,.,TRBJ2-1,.,CASTGNENEQFF,TGTGCCAGCACAGGGAACGAGAATGAGCAGTTCTTC
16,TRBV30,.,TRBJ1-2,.,CAWSIQGFIELYGYTF,TGTGCCTGGAGCATACAGGGTTTCATAGAACTCTATGGCTACACCTTC
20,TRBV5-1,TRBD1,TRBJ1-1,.,CASSLTNKQGAESKNTEAFF,TGCGCCAGCAGCCTCACTAACAAACAGGGGGCCGAATCCAAAAACACTGAAGCTTTCTTT
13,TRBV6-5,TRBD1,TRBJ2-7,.,CASRSRQGNEQYF,TGTGCCAGCAGGTCTCGACAGGGAAACGAGCAGTACTTC
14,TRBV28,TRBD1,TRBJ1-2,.,CASSSTGTNYGYTF,TGTGCCAGCAGTTCGACAGGGACTAACTATGGCTACACCTTC
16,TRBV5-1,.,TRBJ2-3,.,CASSLHVGESTDTQYF,TGCGCCAGCAGCTTGCATGTTGGGGAGAGCACAGATACGCAGTATTTT
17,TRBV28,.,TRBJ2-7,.,CASGLPADSDFSYEQYF,TGTGCCAGTGGCCTACCCGCGGACAGTGATTTCTCCTACGAGCAGTACTTC
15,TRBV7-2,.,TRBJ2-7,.,CASSLRGGDGDEQYF,TGTGCCAGCAGCTTACGAGGGGGGGACGGCGACGAGCAGTACTTC
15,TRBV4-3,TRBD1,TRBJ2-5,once,CASSQATGTRETQYF,TGCGCCAGCAGCCAAGCGACAGGGACCCGAGAGACCCAGTACTTC
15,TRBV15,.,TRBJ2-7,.,CATSRGYTGTYEQYF,TGTGCCACCAGCAGAGGTTATACAGGGACCTACGAGCAGTACTTC
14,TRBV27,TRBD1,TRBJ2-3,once,CASSRQGAADTQYF,TGTGCCAGCAGTCGACAGGGGGCAGCAGATACGCAGTATTTT
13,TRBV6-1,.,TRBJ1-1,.,CASSELWGLEAFF,TGTGCCAGCAGTGAATTGTGGGGGCTTGAAGCTTTCTTT
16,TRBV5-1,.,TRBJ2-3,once,CASSLGGGFSTDTQYF,TGCGCCAGCAGCTTGGGTGGCGGGTTTAGCACAGATACGCAGTATTTT
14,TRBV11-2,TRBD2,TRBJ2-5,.,CASRYLAGWGTQYF,TGTGCCAGCAGATACCTAGCGGGCTGGGGGACCCAGTACTTC
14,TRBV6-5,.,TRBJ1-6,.,CASSYKQNDSPLHF,TGTGCCAGCAGTTACAAACAGAATGATTCACCCCTCCACTTT
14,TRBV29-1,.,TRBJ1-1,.,CSVGRGARNTEAFF,TGCAGCGTTGGGAGGGGCGCGAGGAACACTGAAGCTTTCTTT
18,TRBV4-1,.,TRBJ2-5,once,CASSQGASEMKGEETQYF,TGCGCCAGCAGCCAAGGGGCTAGCGAGATGAAAGGGGAAGAGACCCAGTACTTC
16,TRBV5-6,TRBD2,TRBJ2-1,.,CASSAPFAGENNEQFF,TGTGCCAGCAGCGCCCCCTTTGCGGGGGAAAACAATGAGCAGTTCTTC
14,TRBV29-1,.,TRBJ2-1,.,CSVEGEEPRNEQFF,TGCAGCGTTGAAGGAGAGGAGCCCCGAAATGAGCAGTTCTTC
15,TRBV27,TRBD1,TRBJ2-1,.,CASSSKGGYYNEQFF,TGTGCCAGCAGTTCTAAAGGGGGCTACTACAATGAGCAGTTCTTC